The 4 T cell receptor beta chains presented below share a single source sample, sequenced in a study of blood T cell repertoires in COVID-19. Using immunoSEQ multiplex PCR, the repertoire was profiled, and TCRdb retains in-frame clones only, with some absent. In the table there are roughly 160,000 clones, 65% to 85% of which are singletons. The specimen sequenced was peripheral blood. These receptor sequences come from a woman aged 70-85 years who had recovered from COVID-19.

V usage is TRBV7-6 and J usage is TRBJ2-6; 8 nucleotides agree with TRBD1. CDR1 and CDR2 (germline): SGHVS, FNYEAQ. The CDR3 is 20 amino acids. Trimming cost V 1 base and J 0 bases; bases outside gene matches: 11. For the CDR3, the DNA is TGTGCCAGCAGCTTAGGGGCACCGGGACAGGTGACCTCTGGGGCCAACGTCCTGACTTTC. It encodes CASSLGAPGQVTSGANVLTF.

The V and J genes are TRBV30 and TRBJ2-7, with 7 nucleotides matching TRBD2. The CDR3 spans 10 residues. Looked up from germline, CDR1 is GTSNPN and CDR2 is SVGIG (reference sequence). The CDR3 is CGGGVYEQYF. The CDR3 bases are TGTGGGGGGGGTGTCTACGAGCAGTACTTC. Full variable domain (outside the CDR3, taken from reference TRBV30 and TRBJ2-7): SQTIHQWPATLVQPVGSPLSLECTVEGTSNPNLYWYRQAAGRGLQLLFYSVGIGQISSEVPQNLSASRPQDRQFILSSKKLLLSDSGFYLCGGGVYEQYFGPGTRLTVT.

This rearrangement joins TRBV11-2 to TRBJ2-1; 11 bases map to TRBD2. This CDR3 comprises 14 residues. CDR1 SGHAT and CDR2 FQNNGV come from the germline V gene. The V and J ends lost 5 bases and 13 bases, in that order; junction bases with no gene match: 10. The CDR3 DNA follows: TGTGCCAGCAGCGTAGCGGTAGCGGGGGGGCACCAGTTCTTC. Translated, it gives CASSVAVAGGHQFF. Full variable domain (remainder filled in from reference TRBV11-2 and TRBJ2-1): EAGVAQSPRYKIIEKRQSVAFWCNPISGHATLYWYQQILGQGPKLLIQFQNNGVVDDSQLPKDRFSAERLKGVDSTLKIQPAKLEDSAVYLCASSVAVAGGHQFFGPGTRLTVL.

V is TRBV18 and J is TRBJ2-3; 11 bases are a match to TRBD2. CDR1 is KGHSH, CDR2 LQKENI, per germline. V was pared by 3 bases and J by 0 bases, with 2 bases of the junction left unmatched. The CDR3 is 16 residues long. The CDR3 is CASSPGTSGSTDTQYF. The CDR3 bases are TGTGCCAGCTCACCCGGGACTAGCGGTAGCACAGATACGCAGTATTTT.